One and the same sample provided the 27 T cell receptor beta chains below, sequenced in a study of shared clonotypes between healthy human individuals. Profiled with immunoSEQ multiplex PCR; TCRdb holds only in-frame clones, not every one. This table holds under 850,000 clones, approximately 72% found once. Sequenced material: memory CD4+ T cells sorted from blood. The subset here: CD45RA-negative fraction. The receptors were gathered from a woman aged 30 to 39 in good health.

The rearrangement links TRBV28 to TRBJ2-7; 12 positions agree with TRBD1. Germline CDR1 reads MDHEN; CDR2 reads SYDVKM. The CDR3 extends over 16 amino acids. Trimming took 3 bases from V and 6 from J; bases not matched to a gene: 9. The CDR3, as DNA: TGTGCCAGCAGTTTCGGACCGGGACAGGGGGCTGCCGAGCAGTACTTC. This encodes CASSFGPGQGAAEQYF.

This clone was seen only a few times. The genes are TRBV5-1 and TRBJ2-3, with 8 bases fitting TRBD1. Unmatched junction bases numbered 8, after V lost 4 bases and J lost 7 bases. Germline assignment: CDR1 SGHRS and CDR2 YFSETQ. The length of the CDR3 is 14 residues. The CDR3 nucleotides are TGCGCCAGCAGCCCAGGGACAGGTAAAAATACGCAGTATTTT. Translating it yields CASSPGTGKNTQYF.

Note on this clone: It may be a read error: a sequence one base away is much more abundant. The sample holds other DNA sequences that translate to the same CDR3. The V call is TRBV14, the J call TRBJ1-1; no firm D call. Germline CDR1 is SGHDN and CDR2 is FVKESK. The V gene lost 4 bases and the J gene lost 0 bases, with 6 bases spanning the gap. There are 13 residues in the CDR3. The DNA of the CDR3 is TGTGCCAGCAGCCTTCTTATGAACACTGAAGCTTTCTTT. Translated, it gives CASSLLMNTEAFF.

This rearrangement joins TRBV29-1 to TRBJ2-5; TRBD1 matches 7 bases. The junction had 4 bases not matched to a gene; V was cut back by 5 bases and J by 4 bases. The CDR3 runs 12 residues. From germline, CDR1 is SQVTM and CDR2 ANQGSEA. CDR3 bases: TGCAGCGTTTGGGCAGGGGGAGAGACCCAGTACTTC. This translates into CSVWAGGETQYF.

The chain joins TRBV19 to TRBJ2-1; D is possibly TRBD2 (5 bases). This CDR3 contains 16 residues. The germline CDR1 and CDR2 sequences are LNHDA and SQIVND (reference sequence). The V end lost 1 base, the J end lost 1 base, and 11 bases lay between the germline ends. CDR3 sequence (DNA): TGTGCCAGTAGTATAGGGGCGGGTATTTCCTACAATGAGCAGTTCTTC. Its protein product is CASSIGAGISYNEQFF.

This clone came up a few times. The genes are TRBV5-1 and TRBJ1-2, with D possibly TRBD1 on 6 matching bases. The length of the CDR3 is 15 residues. The germline CDR1 and CDR2 sequences are SGHRS and YFSETQ. Trimming removed 4 bases from V and 2 bases from J, with 15 bases in between. The CDR3: CASSTRQDANYGYTF. As DNA, the CDR3 is TGCGCCAGCAGCACCCGACAGGACGCCAACTATGGCTACACCTTC.

In regard to this clone: This sequence may be a read error, since a much larger clone differs from it by one base. This same CDR3 is encoded by further DNA sequences in the sample. The V gene is TRBV5-1, the J gene TRBJ1-3; 7 nucleotides agree with TRBD1. This CDR3 has 14 amino acids. J lost 3 bases, V lost 2 bases, and 2 bases had no gene match. Germline CDR1 SGHRS, CDR2 YFSETQ. The CDR3: CASSFGTVGNTIYF. CDR3 bases: TGCGCCAGCAGCTTCGGGACAGTTGGAAACACCATATATTTT. The whole variable domain, filled in from reference TRBV5-1 and TRBJ1-3, reads KAGVTQTPRYLIKTRGQQVTLSCSPISGHRSVSWYQQTPGQGLQFLFEYFSETQRNKGNFPGRFSGRQFSNSRSEMNVSTLELGDSALYLCASSFGTVGNTIYFGEGSWLTVV.

The V and J genes are TRBV5-1 and TRBJ2-2; 7 nucleotides match TRBD2. The V and J ends lost 4 bases and 0 bases, in that order; junction bases with no gene match: 6. Germline V gives CDR1 SGHRS, CDR2 YFSETQ. This CDR3 comprises 16 residues. The CDR3: CASSPGGYANTGELFF. In DNA, the CDR3 is TGCGCCAGCAGCCCGGGAGGCTACGCGAACACCGGGGAGCTGTTTTTT.

In its sample, this clone was seen a few times. The J gene is TRBJ2-1, the V gene TRBV5-1, with 11 positions matching TRBD2. With 6 bases clipped from V and 5 bases from J, the junction kept 7 bases outside the gene matches. CDR1 and CDR2 from the germline V gene are SGHRS and YFSETQ. CDR3 length equals 15 residues. CDR3 in amino acids: CASTQTSGGHNEQFF. The CDR3 DNA reads TGCGCCAGCACCCAAACTAGCGGGGGTCACAATGAGCAGTTCTTC.

This clone was found a few times. The V call is TRBV19, the J call TRBJ2-7, with D possibly being TRBD1 (6 bases). The germline gives CDR1 LNHDA, CDR2 SQIVND (reference sequence). The length of the CDR3 is 16 residues. V lost 3 bases, J lost 6 bases, and 21 bases lay in between. The CDR3 region has the DNA TGTGCCAGTAGTATTGCGCTCGGGCAGGGGAGCGCCGAGCAGTACTTC. It yields the protein CASSIALGQGSAEQYF.

The chain is built from TRBV6-1 and TRBJ2-1, with 9 bases identical to TRBD1. Trimming removed 6 bases from V and 8 bases from J; junction bases left unmatched: 8. The germline gives CDR1 MNHNS, CDR2 SASEGT. There are 14 residues in the CDR3. This CDR3 reads CASRDNRGLDEQFF. For the CDR3, the DNA is TGTGCCAGCAGGGATAACAGGGGGCTCGATGAGCAGTTCTTC.

V and J are TRBV2 and TRBJ2-7, with 9 bases aligning to TRBD2. CDR1 SNHLY and CDR2 FYNNEI come from the germline V gene. The CDR3 loop spans 17 amino acids. The ends lost 6 bases at V and 5 bases at J; junction bases unmatched: 17. In DNA form, the CDR3 reads TGTGCCAGCAGAGCGAGGGCAGCGGGAGGCGAGGGGGACGAGCAGTACTTC. Its protein product is CASRARAAGGEGDEQYF. Supplemented by reference TRBV2 and TRBJ2-7, the full variable domain reads EPEVTQTPSHQVTQMGQEVILRCVPISNHLYFYWYRQILGQKVEFLVSFYNNEISEKSEIFDDQFSVERPDGSNFTLKIRSTKLEDSAMYFCASRARAAGGEGDEQYFGPGTRLTVT.

V gene TRBV5-1 combines with J gene TRBJ1-1; D is unresolved. V was shortened by 4 bases and J by 4 bases, with 17 bases between the two germline ends. Germline V lookup: CDR1 SGHRS, CDR2 YFSETQ. The CDR3 sequence is 15 residues long. CDR3 loop: CASSLPTGSGTEAFF. CDR3 sequence (DNA): TGCGCCAGCAGCCTTCCAACGGGTAGTGGCACTGAAGCTTTCTTT.

This clone has a count of ten or more. Within the sample, other DNA sequences also encode this same CDR3. The CDR3 loop reads CASSEQGSGELFF. The CDR3 DNA reads TGTGCCAGCAGTGAACAGGGCTCCGGGGAGCTGTTTTTT. The genes are TRBV6-4 and TRBJ2-2; tentative D call: TRBD1 (6 bases). V was shortened by 3 bases and J by 6 bases, with 8 bases between the two germline ends. There are 13 residues in the CDR3. Germline V lookup: CDR1 MRHNA, CDR2 SNTAGT.

In nucleotides, the CDR3 is TGTGCCAGCAGGCCACGCGTTGCCGGTCGGGGAGATACGCAGTATTTT. This encodes CASRPRVAGRGDTQYF. The genes are TRBV27 and TRBJ2-3; possible D gene TRBD2, 5 bases. The V gene lost 6 bases and the J gene lost 5 bases, with 21 bases spanning the gap. This CDR3 has 16 amino acids. The germline CDR1 and CDR2 sequences are MNHEY and SMNVEV (reference sequence).

The chain is built from TRBV7-8 and TRBJ2-2, with 10 bases lining up with TRBD1. V gave up 5 bases and J gave up 6 bases; unmatched junction bases: 6. The CDR3 is made up of 15 amino acids. Germline CDR1 reads SGHVS; CDR2 reads FQNEAQ. The CDR3 DNA sequence: TGTGCCAGCAGCCCCCGGACAGGGGGGTCCGGGGAGCTGTTTTTT. This translates into CASSPRTGGSGELFF.

J is TRBJ1-5 and V is TRBV4-1; D gene unclear. Trimming left V 4 bases short and J 1 base short, with 17 bases between. CDR1 is MGHRA, CDR2 YSYEKL, per germline. The CDR3 length is 17 residues. CDR3 DNA sequence: TGCGCCAGCAGCCCCGGTGTAAACAGCGACAGCAATCAGCCCCAGCATTTT. Amino acid sequence: CASSPGVNSDSNQPQHF.

The chain carries TRBV15 and TRBJ2-1; D not resolved. The V gene lost 3 bases and the J gene lost 5 bases, with 14 bases spanning the gap. Germline CDR1 LNHNV, CDR2 YYDKDF (reference sequence). This CDR3 is built from 15 residues. The CDR3: CATSSPSNPNNEQFF. DNA of the CDR3: TGTGCCACCAGCAGCCCTAGTAACCCAAACAATGAGCAGTTCTTC.

In this sample, this clone turned up a few times. This chain connects TRBV19 to TRBJ1-5; TRBD1 matches at 9 bases. In germline, CDR1 is LNHDA, CDR2 SQIVND (reference sequence). The CDR3 totals 16 residues. Trimming took 4 bases from V and 5 from J; bases not matched to a gene: 9. The CDR3 protein is CASSTQTGGEHQPQHF. The CDR3 DNA reads TGTGCCAGTAGTACTCAGACAGGGGGAGAGCATCAGCCCCAGCATTTT.

The V and J genes are TRBV27 and TRBJ2-2; D unresolved. Germline values: CDR1 MNHEY, CDR2 SMNVEV (reference sequence). Trimming removed 3 bases at V and 5 bases at J, with 4 bases between. The CDR3 totals 12 residues. The CDR3 here is CASSFWTGELFF. In nucleotides, the CDR3 is TGTGCCAGCAGTTTTTGGACCGGGGAGCTGTTTTTT.

The gene calls are TRBV6-1 and TRBJ2-5; D not resolved. The CDR3 covers 14 residues. In germline, CDR1 is MNHNS, CDR2 SASEGT. V lost 4 bases, J lost 7 bases, and 16 bases lay in between. In nucleotides, the CDR3 is TGTGCCAGCAGTGGCAGGAGCCAAAGAGGGACCCAGTACTTC. Its translation is CASSGRSQRGTQYF.

CDR3 amino acids: CSVEDHSTDTQYF. The CDR3 DNA is TGCAGCGTTGAAGATCACAGCACAGATACGCAGTATTTT. This chain uses TRBV29-1 with TRBJ2-3; D is uncertain. From germline, CDR1 is SQVTM and CDR2 ANQGSEA. The CDR3 has 13 amino acids. V lost 0 bases to trimming and J lost 0 bases, with 4 bases between them.

V usage is TRBV14 and J usage is TRBJ1-1; 7 nucleotides agree with TRBD1. V lost 7 bases, J lost 3 bases, and 5 bases stayed unmatched. The V gene's germline CDR1 is SGHDN and CDR2 FVKESK. The CDR3 consists of 13 residues. This chain's CDR3 is CASKRGLDTEAFF. The CDR3 nucleotides read TGTGCCAGCAAAAGGGGGCTGGACACTGAAGCTTTCTTT. The full variable domain, rest sourced from reference TRBV14 and TRBJ1-1, is EAGVTQFPSHSVIEKGQTVTLRCDPISGHDNLYWYRRVMGKEIKFLLHFVKESKQDESGMPNNRFLAERTGGTYSTLKVQPAELEDSGVYFCASKRGLDTEAFFGQGTRLTVV.

Comments on this clone: Other DNA sequences in this specimen translate into the identical CDR3. The CDR3 sequence: CASRWGSGANVLTF. For the CDR3, the DNA is TGTGCCAGCAGGTGGGGCTCTGGGGCCAACGTCCTGACTTTC. The gene calls are TRBV28 and TRBJ2-6; no clear D gene. There are 14 residues in the CDR3. V was trimmed by 6 bases and J by 0 bases, leaving 6 bases between them. Germline assignment: CDR1 MDHEN and CDR2 SYDVKM. Looking up the rest from reference TRBV28 and TRBJ2-6 gives the full variable domain: DVKVTQSSRYLVKRTGEKVFLECVQDMDHENMFWYRQDPGLGLRLIYFSYDVKMKEKGDIPEGYSVSREKKERFSLILESASTNQTSMYLCASRWGSGANVLTFGAGSRLTVL.

This rearrangement joins TRBV6-4 to TRBJ2-2, with TRBD2 as a possible D gene (7 bases). V lost 7 bases to trimming and J lost 2 bases, with 26 bases between them. CDR3 size: 19 residues. Looked up from germline, CDR1 is MRHNA and CDR2 is SNTAGT. The CDR3 reads CASTRRGGREIANTGELFF. In DNA, the CDR3 is TGTGCCAGCACACGACGAGGGGGGCGGGAGATCGCAAACACCGGGGAGCTGTTTTTT.

The chain uses TRBV7-8 and TRBJ2-1; D remains ambiguous. V was clipped by 0 bases and J by 6 bases, with 9 bases between them. This CDR3 is 14 amino acids long. Germline CDR1 and CDR2: SGHVS and FQNEAQ. CDR3 protein: CASSLAARSNEQFF. CDR3 in DNA: TGTGCCAGCAGCTTAGCTGCTAGGTCCAATGAGCAGTTCTTC.

This chain joins TRBV14 and TRBJ1-3; no clear D gene. V was shortened by 1 base and J by 0 bases, with 7 bases between the two germline ends. Germline assignment: CDR1 SGHDN and CDR2 FVKESK. The CDR3 has 15 amino acids. In nucleotides, the CDR3 is TGTGCCAGCAGCCAAGCCATAGGCTCTGGAAACACCATATATTTT. Its protein product is CASSQAIGSGNTIYF.